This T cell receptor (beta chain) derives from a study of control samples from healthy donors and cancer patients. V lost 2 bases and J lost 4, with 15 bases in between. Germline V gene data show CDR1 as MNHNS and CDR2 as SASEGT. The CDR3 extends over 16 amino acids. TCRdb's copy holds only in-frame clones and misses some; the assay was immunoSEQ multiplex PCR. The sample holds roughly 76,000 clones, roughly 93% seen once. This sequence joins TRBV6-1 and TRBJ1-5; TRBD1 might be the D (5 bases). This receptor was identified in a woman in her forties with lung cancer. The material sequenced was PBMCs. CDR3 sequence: CASSELRRGWNQPQHF. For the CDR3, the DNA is TGTGCCAGCAGTGAACTAAGGAGGGGATGGAATCAGCCCCAGCATTTT.